The clone carrying this T cell receptor (beta chain) was seen once. Authors' methods: It was from reference gene primer amplification that nucleated cell counts were estimated. The data were produced by immunoSEQ multiplex PCR, yet TCRdb's version contains in-frame clones alone and is incomplete. V and J calls plus clone size are reproduced from that table; the DNA served to infer D and trimming. The sample gives some 200,000 clones, approximately 80% of which show up once; about 1.3% is in the top ten. CDR3 length: 20 residues. This sample was taken from a study of blood T cell repertoires in COVID-19.

Source material: PBMCs or T cells enriched from blood (not recorded which). The TCR was taken from a middle-aged woman with acute COVID-19. This chain uses TRBV12-2 with TRBJ1-6; TRBD1, the table's D call, was not compared with the DNA. TRBV12-2 represents a pseudogene. The CDR3 DNA reads as TGTGCAAGTCGCATCCCTCCGGGACAGGTTCATAATCGGGGTAATTCACCCCTCCACTTT. Translated: CASRIPPGQVHNRGNSPLHF.